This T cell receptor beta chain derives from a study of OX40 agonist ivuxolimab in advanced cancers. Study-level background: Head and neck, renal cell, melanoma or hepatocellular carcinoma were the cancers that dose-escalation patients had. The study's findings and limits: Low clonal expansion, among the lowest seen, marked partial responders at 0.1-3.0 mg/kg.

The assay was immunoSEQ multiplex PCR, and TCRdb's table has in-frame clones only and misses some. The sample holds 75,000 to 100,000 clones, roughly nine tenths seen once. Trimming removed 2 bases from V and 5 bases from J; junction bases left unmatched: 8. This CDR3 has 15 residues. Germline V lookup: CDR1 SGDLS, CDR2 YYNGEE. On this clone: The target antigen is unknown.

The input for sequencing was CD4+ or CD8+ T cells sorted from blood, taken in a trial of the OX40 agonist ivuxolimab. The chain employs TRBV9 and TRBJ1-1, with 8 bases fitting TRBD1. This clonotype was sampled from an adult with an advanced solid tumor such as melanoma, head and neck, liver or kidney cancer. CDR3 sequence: CASSVTDRGKTEAFF. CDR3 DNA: TGTGCCAGCAGCGTTACAGACAGGGGAAAAACTGAAGCTTTCTTT.